The 19 T cell receptor beta chains presented below share a single source sample, sequenced in a study of PD-1 blockade in classical Hodgkin lymphoma. Following autologous stem cell transplantation, relapse occurred in every patient, and exposure to brentuximab vedotin varied. Using immunoSEQ multiplex PCR, the repertoire was profiled, and TCRdb retains in-frame clones only, with some absent. The sample lists 50,000 or so clones, around 73% occurring once. Sequenced material: peripheral blood mononuclear cells (PBMCs), taken before the second cycle of nivolumab. These receptors were taken from a human donor with classical Hodgkin lymphoma.

The chain is built from TRBV6-6 and TRBJ1-1; weak D call: TRBD1 (6 bases). The V gene lost 8 bases and the J gene lost 2 bases, with 18 bases spanning the gap. Germline loops: CDR1 MNHNY, CDR2 SVGAGI (reference sequence). The CDR3 is 15 amino acids. The chain's CDR3 is CASHRPRGPNTEAFF. The CDR3 coding sequence is TGTGCCAGCCATCGTCCCCGGGGGCCCAACACTGAAGCTTTCTTT.

This chain joins TRBV27 and TRBJ1-2; 7 bases map to TRBD1. CDR1 MNHEY and CDR2 SMNVEV come from the germline V gene (reference sequence). V lost 5 bases, J lost 3 bases, and 12 bases stayed unmatched. The CDR3 extends over 16 amino acids. The CDR3 sequence is CASSPRLGGTDYGYTF. The CDR3 DNA follows: TGTGCCAGCAGTCCCCGCCTTGGCGGGACAGACTATGGCTACACCTTC.

The V and J genes are TRBV18 and TRBJ2-7, with D unresolved. Germline CDR1 is KGHSH and CDR2 is LQKENI. The CDR3 runs to 16 residues. V was trimmed by 1 base and J by 0 bases, leaving 13 bases between them. In nucleotides, the CDR3 is TGTGCCAGCTCACCACTCCCTCCCAGCCTCTCCTACGAGCAGTACTTC. This sequence encodes CASSPLPPSLSYEQYF.

J is TRBJ2-3 and V is TRBV7-9, with D tentatively TRBD1 (5 bases). The CDR3 extends over 15 amino acids. From germline, CDR1 is SEHNR and CDR2 FQNEAQ (reference sequence). V was pared by 1 base and J by 5 bases, with 13 bases between. CDR3 residues: CASSLGVDIRDTQYF. The CDR3 bases are TGTGCCAGCAGCTTAGGTGTGGACATCCGAGATACGCAGTATTTT.

This rearrangement joins TRBV7-9 to TRBJ2-1, with D unresolved. This CDR3 spans 13 amino acids. The V end was cut by 3 bases, the J end by 10 bases, with 13 bases between. The germline V gene encodes CDR1 SEHNR and CDR2 FQNEAQ (reference sequence). The DNA of the CDR3 is TGTGCCAGCAGCTTGTCGGAGAGAGACGAGCAGTTCTTC. Encoded protein: CASSLSERDEQFF.

This clone has a handful of counts. V and J are TRBV28 and TRBJ2-6, with D uncertain. The CDR3 has 16 amino acids. Germline lookup yields CDR1 MDHEN and CDR2 SYDVKM. The germline V and J ends were trimmed by 1 base and 0 bases, with 7 bases remaining between them. The CDR3 spells CASSLYPVSGANVLTF. The CDR3 coding sequence is TGTGCCAGCAGTTTATACCCAGTCTCTGGGGCCAACGTCCTGACTTTC.

This clone was seen a handful of times. J is TRBJ2-7 and V is TRBV6-6; perhaps TRBD2 as D (5 bases). There are 15 residues in the CDR3. Deletions cut 0 bases from V and 3 bases from J, with 12 bases between. Germline loops: CDR1 MNHNY, CDR2 SVGAGI (reference sequence). CDR3 protein: CASSYSTRGLYEQYF. CDR3 in DNA: TGTGCCAGCAGTTACTCGACGCGCGGACTCTACGAGCAGTACTTC.

This rearrangement joins TRBV7-3 to TRBJ2-1, with D perhaps matching TRBD2 (6 bases). Germline V gene sequence: CDR1 SGHTA, CDR2 FQGTGA. Trimming cost V 2 bases and J 10 bases, with 18 bases left between them. The CDR3 extends over 15 amino acids. CDR3 DNA sequence: TGTGCCAGCAGCTTAGCCTTGGGGCGGGCGGGAGAGCAGTTCTTC. It translates to CASSLALGRAGEQFF.

The chain combines TRBV19 with TRBJ1-5; perhaps TRBD1 as D (5 bases). There are 14 residues in the CDR3. V was shortened by 3 bases and J by 6 bases, with 12 bases between the two germline ends. Per germline, CDR1 LNHDA and CDR2 SQIVND (reference sequence). Here the CDR3 reads CASSIRSGRQPQHF. The CDR3 DNA reads as TGTGCCAGTAGTATTCGATCGGGGCGTCAGCCCCAGCATTTT.

The chain has TRBV27 and TRBJ2-1; no clear D. The CDR3 has 14 amino acids. Looked up from germline, CDR1 is MNHEY and CDR2 is SMNVEV (reference sequence). The germline V and J ends were trimmed by 7 bases and 4 bases, with 14 bases remaining between them. This CDR3 is CASKSHGPYNEQFF. The CDR3, as DNA: TGTGCCAGCAAATCCCACGGCCCATACAATGAGCAGTTCTTC.

The chain recombines TRBV18 with TRBJ2-1, with 7 bases fitting TRBD2. The germline gives CDR1 KGHSH, CDR2 LQKENI. The CDR3 is 13 residues long. The V segment lost 5 bases and the J segment 9 bases; nucleotides outside the gene matches: 7. CDR3 bases: TGTGCCAGCTCAAGGGCGGGAGAAGGTGAGCAGTTCTTC. It yields the protein CASSRAGEGEQFF.

Judged by abundance, this clone is medium-sized. The gene calls are TRBV5-1 and TRBJ1-1, with D perhaps TRBD1 (6 bases). CDR1 is SGHRS, CDR2 YFSETQ, per germline. The germline V and J ends were trimmed by 0 bases and 4 bases, with 13 bases remaining between them. The CDR3 runs 15 residues. For the CDR3, the DNA is TGCGCCAGCAGCTTGGCCGGCGGGGGGCGCACTGAAGCTTTCTTT. It translates to CASSLAGGGRTEAFF.

The V gene is TRBV5-5, the J gene TRBJ2-7; TRBD2 matches at 9 bases. The CDR3 runs to 12 residues. The V and J ends lost 8 bases and 7 bases, in that order; junction bases with no gene match: 7. The germline V gene encodes CDR1 SGHKS and CDR2 YYEKEE (reference sequence). The CDR3 coding sequence is TGTGCCAGTTTAGCGGGAGAGGGAGAGCAGTACTTC. Translating it yields CASLAGEGEQYF.

The J gene is TRBJ2-5, the V gene TRBV19, with D possibly TRBD2 on 5 matching bases. This CDR3 comprises 15 residues. Germline V gene sequence: CDR1 LNHDA, CDR2 SQIVND (reference sequence). Trimming shortened V by 4 bases and J by 0 bases, and 12 bases separated the two germline ends. CDR3 region: CASSTSPGYQETQYF. In DNA, the CDR3 is TGTGCCAGTAGTACCTCGCCGGGATACCAAGAGACCCAGTACTTC.

This clone was seen a few times. This chain joins TRBV2 and TRBJ2-1; D remains ambiguous. Germline-derived CDR1 and CDR2 are SNHLY and FYNNEI. V lost 6 bases to trimming and J lost 9 bases, with 12 bases between them. The CDR3 consists of 12 residues. The CDR3 sequence is CASRPLSAEQFF. CDR3 nucleotide sequence: TGTGCCAGCAGGCCCCTAAGTGCTGAGCAGTTCTTC.

The genes are TRBV19 and TRBJ2-7, with TRBD1 as a possible D gene (6 bases). V lost 6 bases, J lost 2 bases, and 11 bases lay in between. The V gene's germline CDR1 is LNHDA and CDR2 SQIVND (reference sequence). This CDR3 has 13 residues. The CDR3 bases are TGTGCCAGTAGCCTCCGACAGGCCTACGAGCAGTACTTC. Protein sequence: CASSLRQAYEQYF.

The genes are TRBV6-4 and TRBJ1-5; 7 nucleotides align to TRBD1. The CDR3 contains 14 residues. J was trimmed by 2 bases and V by 5 bases; bases with no gene match: 3. The germline V gene has CDR1 MRHNA and CDR2 SNTAGT. The chain's CDR3 is CASSRDSGNQPQHF. The CDR3 DNA follows: TGTGCCAGCAGTAGGGACAGCGGCAATCAGCCCCAGCATTTT.

The V and J genes are TRBV28 and TRBJ2-7, with D uncertain. Germline V lookup: CDR1 MDHEN, CDR2 SYDVKM. The CDR3 contains 13 residues. Deletions cut 1 base from V and 1 base from J, with 5 bases between. The CDR3 sequence: CASSLFGSYEQYF. As DNA, the CDR3 is TGTGCCAGCAGTTTATTCGGGTCCTACGAGCAGTACTTC.

There are a few counts of this clone. The chain joins TRBV6-6 to TRBJ1-2, with TRBD1 as a possible D gene (6 bases). The CDR3 is 15 residues long. Per germline, CDR1 MNHNY and CDR2 SVGAGI (reference sequence). Trimming took off 10 bases at V and 8 bases at J, with 26 bases between the two ends. The CDR3 DNA sequence: TGTGCCACGATGAGAGGGGGGGCAGGACCGGGAGGCTACACCTTC. Residues: CATMRGGAGPGGYTF.